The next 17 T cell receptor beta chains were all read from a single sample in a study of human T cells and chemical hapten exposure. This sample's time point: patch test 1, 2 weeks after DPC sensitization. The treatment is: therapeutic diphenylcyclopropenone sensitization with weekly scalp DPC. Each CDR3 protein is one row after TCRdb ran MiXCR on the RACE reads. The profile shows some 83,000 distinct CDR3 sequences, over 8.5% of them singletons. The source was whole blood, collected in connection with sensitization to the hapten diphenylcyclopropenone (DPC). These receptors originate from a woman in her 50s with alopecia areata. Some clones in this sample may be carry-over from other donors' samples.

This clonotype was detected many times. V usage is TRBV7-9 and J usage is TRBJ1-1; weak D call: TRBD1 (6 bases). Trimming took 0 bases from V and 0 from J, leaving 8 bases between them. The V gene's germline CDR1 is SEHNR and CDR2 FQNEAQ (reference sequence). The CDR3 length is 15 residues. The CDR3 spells CASSLAGGVNTEAFF. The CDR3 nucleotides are TGTGCCAGCAGCTTAGCAGGGGGAGTGAACACTGAAGCTTTCTTT.

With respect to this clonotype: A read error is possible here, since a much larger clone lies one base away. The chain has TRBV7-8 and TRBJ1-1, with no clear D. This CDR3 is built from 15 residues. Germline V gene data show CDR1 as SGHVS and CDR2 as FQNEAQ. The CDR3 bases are TGTGTCAGCAGTGGGAGTGGCGGGGTAGGGACTGAAGCTTTCTTT. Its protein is CVSSGSGGVGTEAFF. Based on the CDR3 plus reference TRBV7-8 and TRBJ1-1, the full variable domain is GAGVSQSPRYKVAKRGQDVALRCDPISGHVSLFWYQQALGQGPEFLTYFQNEAQLDKSGLPSDRFFAERPEGSVSTLKIQRTQQEDSAVYLCVSSGSGGVGTEAFFGQGTRLTVV.

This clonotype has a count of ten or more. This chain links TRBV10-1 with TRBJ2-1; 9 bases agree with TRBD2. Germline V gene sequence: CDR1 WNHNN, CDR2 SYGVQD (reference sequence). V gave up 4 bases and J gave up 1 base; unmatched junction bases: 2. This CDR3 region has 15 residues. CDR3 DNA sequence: TGCGCCAGCAGTGTAGCGGGAGTTTCCTACAATGAGCAGTTCTTC. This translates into CASSVAGVSYNEQFF.

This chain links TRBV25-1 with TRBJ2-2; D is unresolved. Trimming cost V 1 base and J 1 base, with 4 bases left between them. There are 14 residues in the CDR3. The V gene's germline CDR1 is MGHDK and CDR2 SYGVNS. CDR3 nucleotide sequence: TGTGCCAGCAGTGAATCGGAGAACACCGGGGAGCTGTTTTTT. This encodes CASSESENTGELFF. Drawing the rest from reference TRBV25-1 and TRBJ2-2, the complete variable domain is EADIYQTPRYLVIGTGKKITLECSQTMGHDKMYWYQQDPGMELHLIHYSYGVNSTEKGDLSSESTVSRIRTEHFPLTLESARPSHTSQYLCASSESENTGELFFGEGSRLTVL.

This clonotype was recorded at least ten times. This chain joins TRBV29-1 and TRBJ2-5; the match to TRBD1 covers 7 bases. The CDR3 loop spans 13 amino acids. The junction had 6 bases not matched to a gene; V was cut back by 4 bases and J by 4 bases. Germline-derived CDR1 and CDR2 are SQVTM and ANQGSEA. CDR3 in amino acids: CSVAPGQRETQYF. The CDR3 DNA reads TGCAGCGTTGCCCCGGGACAGAGAGAGACCCAGTACTTC.

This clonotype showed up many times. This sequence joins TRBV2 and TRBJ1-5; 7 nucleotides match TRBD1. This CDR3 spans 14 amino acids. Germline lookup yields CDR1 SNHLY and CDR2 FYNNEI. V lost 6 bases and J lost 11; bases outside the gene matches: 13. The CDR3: CASSRDSGRTAQHF. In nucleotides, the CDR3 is TGTGCCAGCAGCCGGGACAGCGGGAGAACAGCCCAGCATTTT. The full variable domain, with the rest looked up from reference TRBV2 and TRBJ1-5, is EPEVTQTPSHQVTQMGQEVILRCVPISNHLYFYWYRQILGQKVEFLVSFYNNEISEKSEIFDDQFSVERPDGSNFTLKIRSTKLEDSAMYFCASSRDSGRTAQHFGDGTRLSIL.

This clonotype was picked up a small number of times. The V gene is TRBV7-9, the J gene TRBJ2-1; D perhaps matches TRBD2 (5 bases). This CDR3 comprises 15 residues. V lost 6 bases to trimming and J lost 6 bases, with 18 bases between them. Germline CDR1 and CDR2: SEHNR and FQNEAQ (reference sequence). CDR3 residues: CASRGVVERANEQFF. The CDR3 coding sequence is TGTGCCAGCAGGGGAGTAGTCGAAAGGGCCAATGAGCAGTTCTTC.

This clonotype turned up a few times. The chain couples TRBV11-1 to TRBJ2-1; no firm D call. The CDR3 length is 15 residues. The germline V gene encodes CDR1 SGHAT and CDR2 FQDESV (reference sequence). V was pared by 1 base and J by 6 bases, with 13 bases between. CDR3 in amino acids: CASSLGDTPVNEQFF. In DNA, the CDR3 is TGTGCCAGCAGCTTAGGAGACACCCCGGTCAATGAGCAGTTCTTC.

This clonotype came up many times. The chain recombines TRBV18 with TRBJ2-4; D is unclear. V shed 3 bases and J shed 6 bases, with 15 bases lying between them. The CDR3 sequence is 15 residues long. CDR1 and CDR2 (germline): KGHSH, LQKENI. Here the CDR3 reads CASSPPSARANIQYF. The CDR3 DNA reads TGTGCCAGCTCACCTCCGTCCGCACGGGCAAACATTCAGTACTTC.

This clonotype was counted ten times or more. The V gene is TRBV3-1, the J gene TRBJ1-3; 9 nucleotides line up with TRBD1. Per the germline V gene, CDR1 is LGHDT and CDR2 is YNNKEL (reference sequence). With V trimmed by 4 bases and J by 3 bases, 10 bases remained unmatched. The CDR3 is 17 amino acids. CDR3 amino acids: CASSPVLGQGFGNTIYF. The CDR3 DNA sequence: TGTGCCAGCAGCCCCGTTCTGGGACAGGGTTTTGGAAACACCATATATTTT.

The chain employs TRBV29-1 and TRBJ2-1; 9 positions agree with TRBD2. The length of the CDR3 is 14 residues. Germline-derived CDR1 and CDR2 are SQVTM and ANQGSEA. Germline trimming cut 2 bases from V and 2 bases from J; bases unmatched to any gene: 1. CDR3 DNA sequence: TGCAGCGTTGAAATAGCGGGAGCCTACAATGAGCAGTTCTTC. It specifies CSVEIAGAYNEQFF.

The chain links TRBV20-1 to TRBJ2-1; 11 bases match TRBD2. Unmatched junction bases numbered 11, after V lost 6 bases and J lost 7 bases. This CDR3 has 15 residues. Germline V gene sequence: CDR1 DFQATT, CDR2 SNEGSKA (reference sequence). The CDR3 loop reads CSAFTTSGGGNEQFF. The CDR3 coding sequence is TGCAGTGCATTTACAACTAGCGGGGGAGGAAATGAGCAGTTCTTC.

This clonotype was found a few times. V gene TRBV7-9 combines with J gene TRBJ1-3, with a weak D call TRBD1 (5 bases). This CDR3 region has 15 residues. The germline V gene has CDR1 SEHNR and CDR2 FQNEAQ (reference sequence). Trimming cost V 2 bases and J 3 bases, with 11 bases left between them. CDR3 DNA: TGTGCCAGCAGCTTAAGTCGCAGGGATGGAAACACCATATATTTT. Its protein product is CASSLSRRDGNTIYF. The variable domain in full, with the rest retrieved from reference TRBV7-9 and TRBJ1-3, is DTGVSQNPRHKITKRGQNVTFRCDPISEHNRLYWYRQTLGQGPEFLTYFQNEAQLEKSRLLSDRFSAERPKGSFSTLEIQRTEQGDSAMYLCASSLSRRDGNTIYFGEGSWLTVV.

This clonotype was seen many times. CDR3 nucleotides: TGCGCCAGCAGCCAAAGGACTAGCGGGTTCCAAGAGACCCAGTACTTC. It codes for CASSQRTSGFQETQYF. V usage is TRBV4-3 and J usage is TRBJ2-5; 11 nucleotides agree with TRBD2. CDR1 LGHNA and CDR2 YSLEER come from the germline V gene. Trimming took 2 bases from V and 1 from J; bases not matched to a gene: 3. The CDR3 sequence is 16 residues long.

The CDR3 here is CASSRRGALSYEQYF. CDR3 in DNA: TGTGCCAGCTCCCGGCGAGGGGCGCTGTCCTACGAGCAGTACTTC. The chain recombines TRBV6-2 or TRBV6-3 with TRBJ2-7; D may be TRBD1 or TRBD2 (5 bases each). The CDR3 runs to 15 residues. V lost 8 bases, J lost 1 base, and 18 bases lay in between. Germline loops: CDR1 MNHEY, CDR2 SVGEGT.

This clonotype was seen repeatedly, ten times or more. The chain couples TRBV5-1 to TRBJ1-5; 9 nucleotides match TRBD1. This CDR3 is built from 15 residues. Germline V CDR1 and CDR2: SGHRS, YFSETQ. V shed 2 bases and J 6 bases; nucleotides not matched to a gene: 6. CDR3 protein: CASSLGTGFFQPQHF. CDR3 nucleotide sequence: TGCGCCAGCAGCTTAGGGACAGGGTTTTTTCAGCCCCAGCATTTT.

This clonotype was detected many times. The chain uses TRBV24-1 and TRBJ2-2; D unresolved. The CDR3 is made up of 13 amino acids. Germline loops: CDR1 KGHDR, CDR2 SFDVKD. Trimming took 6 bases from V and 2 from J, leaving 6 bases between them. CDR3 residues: CATSRGNTGELFF. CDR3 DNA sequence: TGTGCCACCAGTCGCGGAAACACCGGGGAGCTGTTTTTT.